This T cell receptor (beta chain) was profiled in a study of blood T cells in healthy people across ages. It was with a sample-barcoded 5' primer and a J-beta primer mix that a second PCR of roughly 7 to 11 cycles was run. Every molecule of cDNA carried a tag from a template-switch adaptor with 12 random nucleotides. MiXCR, run by TCRdb on the 5' RACE reads, gives a single entry per CDR3 protein. This table has about 1.7 million distinct CDR3 sequences, 28% appearing once. CDR1 is LGHDT and CDR2 is YNNKEL in the germline V gene (reference sequence). The CDR3 runs 12 residues. V lost 8 bases, J lost 3 bases, and 11 bases lay in between. A few counts support this clonotype. Healthy Caucasian individuals from Russia aged roughly 6 to 90 served as donors.

This receptor was taken from a woman aged 25 to 39 in good health. Sequenced sample: blood. The chain carries TRBV3-1 and TRBJ2-7; D possibly matches TRBD1 or TRBD2 (6 bases each). CDR3 sequence reads: CASGGTFYEQYF. The CDR3, as DNA: TGTGCCAGCGGAGGGACATTCTACGAGCAGTACTTC.